This section outlines one TCR beta chain sequence together with its context. A far larger clone is only one base removed, so a read error is likely. The same CDR3 can be traced to other DNA sequences in this sample. These data come from a study of shared clonotypes between healthy human individuals. Measured with immunoSEQ multiplex PCR; TCRdb has only the in-frame clones, and not every one. Of a few hundred thousand clones listed, roughly 79% were seen once; the top ten hold around 12%. The germline CDR1 and CDR2 sequences are MNHEY and SVGAGI. There are 14 residues in the CDR3. Adults of Caucasian background living in Nashville, Tennessee made up all donors.

The TCR was taken from a woman aged 40 to 50 in good health. Some clones in this sample may be carry-over from other donors' samples. Sequenced material: PBMCs. The chain has TRBV6-5 and TRBJ1-4; 9 bases align to TRBD1. Here the CDR3 reads CASSYGTGLEKLFF. DNA of the CDR3: TGTGCCAGCAGTTACGGGACAGGGCTTGAAAAATTGTTTTTT.